This T cell receptor beta chain is drawn from a study of regulatory T cells in long-lasting Graves disease. General study findings and limits: Persistent disease showed a preference for TRBV28, TRBJ1-2 and TRBJ2-5. Authors noted too few samples as a limitation. The analysis examined peripheral blood only and excluded thyroid tissue.

From germline, CDR1 is DFQATT and CDR2 SNEGSKA (reference sequence). The CDR3 extends over 15 amino acids. J was trimmed by 3 bases and V by 5 bases; bases with no gene match: 13. Regarding time point: persistent/refractory GD, antithyroid drugs over 5 years with positive TRAb. Isolated PBMC RNA provided the starting material for the TCR library. The TCR beta library used iRepertoire HTBI primers with Arm-PCR amplification of CDR3. TCRdb re-called the multiplex PCR reads with MiXCR, one entry per CDR3 protein. Among about 470,000 distinct CDR3 sequences listed, around 20% were seen once. This clonotype showed up many times. Its antigen is not identified.

Source: peripheral blood mononuclear cells (PBMCs), taken when the disease was refractory, from a patient treated with antithyroid drugs. This TCR was recovered from a female donor with Graves disease. The V and J genes are TRBV20-1 and TRBJ2-7; 7 bases are a match to TRBD2. The CDR3 DNA reads as TGCAGTGCTCTTATAAAGCGGGAAGCCCTCTACGAGCAGTACTTC. Translation: CSALIKREALYEQYF.